This TCR beta chain derives from a study of CD8 T cells in Susac syndrome. An amount of RNA that ranged from roughly 0.45 to 1 ug was reverse transcribed with random hexamers. TCRdb re-called the immunoSEQ multiplex PCR reads with MiXCR, one entry per CDR3 protein. The sample includes roughly 200,000 distinct CDR3 sequences, roughly 94% of them seen just once. With 7 bases clipped from V and 1 base from J, the junction kept 21 bases outside the gene matches. The CDR3 length is 18 residues. Germline CDR1 and CDR2: SQVTM and ANQGSEA. What was sequenced was CD4+ T cells from PBMCs. This TCR was recovered from a human donor in good health. The chain combines TRBV29-1 with TRBJ2-5, with 7 bases identical to TRBD2. The CDR3 spells CSAGGSGGHMGSQETQYF. The CDR3 region has the DNA TGCAGCGCGGGAGGCTCAGGAGGGCACATGGGGTCCCAAGAGACCCAGTACTTC.